This TCR beta chain was sequenced during a study of cytotoxic CD8 clonotypes in ibrutinib-treated CLL. Measured with immunoSEQ multiplex PCR; TCRdb has only the in-frame clones, and not every one. The sample includes 15,000 to 20,000 clones, about two thirds of them seen just once. The CDR3 extends over 15 amino acids. CDR1 and CDR2 (germline): SGHDN, FVKESK. J gave up 7 bases and V 2 bases, and 5 bases lay outside the gene matches. The genes are TRBV14 and TRBJ2-1; TRBD2 matches at 10 bases. The source material was PBMCs, sampled before ibrutinib treatment. This TCR was sampled from a human donor with chronic lymphocytic leukemia. CDR3 sequence (DNA): TGTGCCAGCAGCCAACTACTAGCGGGGCTTAATGAGCAGTTCTTC. Encoded protein: CASSQLLAGLNEQFF.